These 4 T cell receptor beta chains share one sample of origin, sequenced in a study of cytomegalovirus exposure and HLA in healthy donors. The PCR contained 60 Vbeta and 13 Jbeta primers. Method: immunoSEQ multiplex PCR; TCRdb's copy keeps in-frame clones and lacks some. The data contain some 140,000 clones, roughly 80% of them singletons. Sequenced: PBMCs. All receptors come from a man aged 25-40 years in good health and CMV-seropositive.

This clone came up a few times. This chain connects TRBV5-6 to TRBJ2-3, with 12 bases lining up with TRBD1. The J segment lost 0 bases and the V segment lost 4 bases, leaving 6 bases of the junction unmatched. The CDR3 totals 17 residues. Germline V CDR1 and CDR2: SGHDT, YYEEEE. The chain's CDR3 is CASSPGQGALSTDTQYF. The CDR3 region has the DNA TGTGCCAGCAGCCCGGGACAGGGGGCGCTTAGCACAGATACGCAGTATTTT.

V and J are TRBV11-2 and TRBJ2-1; 13 bases agree with TRBD2. The CDR3 is made up of 16 amino acids. The V and J ends lost 5 bases and 5 bases, in that order; junction bases with no gene match: 6. Germline V CDR1 and CDR2: SGHAT, FQNNGV. The CDR3 sequence is CASSPPGLAGNNEQFF. The CDR3 region has the DNA TGTGCCAGCAGCCCGCCGGGACTAGCGGGGAACAATGAGCAGTTCTTC.

J is TRBJ2-2 and V is TRBV9, with 7 nucleotides matching TRBD2. The CDR3 sequence is 18 residues long. CDR1 is SGDLS and CDR2 is YYNGEE in the germline V gene. With 0 bases clipped from V and 3 bases from J, the junction kept 11 bases outside the gene matches. For the CDR3, the DNA is TGTGCCAGCAGCGTAGAAGGTGGCGGGAGCGTGGACACCGGGGAGCTGTTTTTT. Protein: CASSVEGGGSVDTGELFF.

V gene TRBV28 combines with J gene TRBJ2-1; no clear D. This CDR3 has 14 amino acids. V was pared by 6 bases and J by 4 bases, with 13 bases between. Germline V gene lookup returns CDR1 MDHEN and CDR2 SYDVKM. CDR3 DNA sequence: TGTGCCAGCAGCCCCCTCGAGCAATACAATGAGCAGTTCTTC. It specifies CASSPLEQYNEQFF.